The clone carrying this T cell receptor (beta chain) came up a few times. Its matching antigen is unknown. According to the study, TCR beta libraries were built with iRepertoire HTBI primers and CDR3-region Arm-PCR. As originally analysed: Taken together, the samples had around 66 TRBV and around 14 TRBJ segments identified. TCRdb reprocessed the multiplex PCR reads with MiXCR, giving one entry per CDR3 protein. The V and J calls follow TCRdb's processing rather than the paper's. The table has about 470,000 distinct CDR3 sequences, under 25% seen once; the top ten hold approximately 6.4%. This specimen comes from a study of regulatory T cells in long-lasting Graves disease. Overall study results and limits: Gene preferences differed: TRBV28, TRBJ1-2, TRBJ2-5 in persistent cases.

V lost 5 bases, J lost 5 bases, and 13 bases stayed unmatched. The CDR3 covers 16 residues. Germline assignment: CDR1 MDHEN and CDR2 SYDVKM. Time point given: persistent/refractory GD, antithyroid drugs over 5 years with positive TRAb. Following extraction of RNA from PBMCs, that RNA was used to make the TCR library. Patients with Graves' disease were diagnosed by American Thyroid Association guidelines. This TCR came from a female donor with Graves disease. The J gene is TRBJ2-5, the V gene TRBV28, with 8 positions matching TRBD2. The specimen was peripheral blood mononuclear cells (PBMCs), collected when the disease was refractory, from a patient treated with antithyroid drugs. CDR3 amino acids: CASSLTAGVSWETQYF. DNA for the CDR3: TGTGCCAGCAGTCTAACAGCGGGAGTGAGCTGGGAGACCCAGTACTTC.